This is a list of T cell receptor beta chains from one sample in a study of T cells after yellow fever vaccination. TCRdb used MiXCR to reprocess the 5' RACE reads, holding one entry per CDR3 protein. The sample has approximately 510,000 distinct CDR3 sequences; 21% are singletons. The starting material was PBMCs, obtained roughly 23 days after the first yellow fever vaccination. The receptor set was obtained from a man between 18 and 35 years old who received the YFV17D yellow fever vaccine. Both conserved end residues are part of each CDR3. A D gene is named only where the DNA matches it firmly. Clone size, where shown, is once, few, many, or a class for clones that have expanded.

d_gene,abundance,j_gene,v_gene,CDR3nt,CDR3aa
TRBD2,few,TRBJ2-1,TRBV6-4,TGTGCCAGCAGTGACTCGGGGGGGGTCGATGAGCAGTTCTTC,CASSDSGGVDEQFF
.,many,TRBJ2-3,TRBV4-3,TGCGCCAGCAGCCTCTCGGGGTTGGCAGATACGCAGTATTTT,CASSLSGLADTQYF
TRBD2,.,TRBJ2-5,TRBV5-1,TGCGCCAGCAGCACCGGACTAGCGGGGTTCCAAGAGACCCAGTACTTC,CASSTGLAGFQETQYF
.,.,TRBJ2-1,TRBV2,TGTGCCAGCAGTGGGTACAGGGGAGGCAGCAATGAGCAGTTCTTC,CASSGYRGGSNEQFF
TRBD1,few,TRBJ1-2,TRBV2,TGTGCCAGCAGTCGTGGGACAGGGGATCCAAATGCTGGCTACACCTTC,CASSRGTGDPNAGYTF
.,few,TRBJ1-1,TRBV5-4,TGTGCCAGCAGCCCCCGCGGACTGCCTGACACTGAAGCTTTCTTT,CASSPRGLPDTEAFF
.,few,TRBJ1-5,TRBV11-1,TGTGCCAGCAGCCTGGGACTTTATCAGCCCCAGCATTTT,CASSLGLYQPQHF
TRBD1,.,TRBJ2-3,TRBV6-1,TGTGCCAGCGGGCAAGGACAGGGGGGCGCAGATACGCAGTATTTT,CASGQGQGGADTQYF
TRBD1,few,TRBJ1-5,TRBV12-3/TRBV12-4,TGTGCCAGCAGTCAGGGGACAGGGGGCTATCAGCCCCAGCATTTT,CASSQGTGGYQPQHF
.,few,TRBJ1-1,TRBV5-1,TGCGCCAGCAGCTTGATTCTAGGCAGGGAGAACACTGAAGCTTTCTTT,CASSLILGRENTEAFF
.,.,TRBJ2-7,TRBV6-5,TGTGCCAGCATGGAAAGCTCCTACGAGCAGTACTTC,CASMESSYEQYF
.,few,TRBJ2-5,TRBV5-1,TGCGCCAGCAGCCAGGGACCGACAATCCAAGAGACCCAGTACTTC,CASSQGPTIQETQYF
.,.,TRBJ2-4,TRBV20-1,TGCAGTGCTCCTCCCCGCGGTGGGGCCAAAAACATTCAGTACTTC,CSAPPRGGAKNIQYF
.,few,TRBJ1-6,TRBV18,TGTGCCAGCTCACCAGGGGGCAAAGATTCACCCCTCCACTTT,CASSPGGKDSPLHF
TRBD2,.,TRBJ2-3,TRBV5-1,TGCGCCAGCAGCTTGACCGGGACTAGCCGGGGTGGGGCAGATACGCAGTATTTT,CASSLTGTSRGGADTQYF
TRBD2,few,TRBJ2-1,TRBV19,TGTGCCAGTAGTATAGATCGTCTAGCGGGGGGCAATGAGCAGTTCTTC,CASSIDRLAGGNEQFF
.,few,TRBJ2-6,TRBV11-2,TGTGCCAGCAGCTTACTGGGGCGGGGGCGCGGTGGGGCCAACGTCCTGACTTTC,CASSLLGRGRGGANVLTF
.,.,TRBJ2-5,TRBV7-2,TGTGCCAGCAGCACCACGGGCCGACAAGAGACCCAGTACTTC,CASSTTGRQETQYF
.,.,TRBJ1-5,TRBV30,TGTGCCTGGAGTGGACAGGAGGGTCAGCCCCAGCATTTT,CAWSGQEGQPQHF
TRBD2,.,TRBJ2-3,TRBV27,TGTGCCAGCAGTTTAAGGGTGACTAGCGGAGATACGCAGTATTTT,CASSLRVTSGDTQYF
.,few,TRBJ2-7,TRBV6-5,TGTGCCAGCAGTTACCAGGGCCGATCCTACGAGCAGTACTTC,CASSYQGRSYEQYF
.,.,TRBJ1-3,TRBV28,TGTGCCAGCAGTTTAAAAGGGGGGGCGCAAGGAAACACCATATATTTT,CASSLKGGAQGNTIYF
TRBD1,.,TRBJ2-5,TRBV10-3,TGTGCGTCGAGAGGGACAGGGAAGGGAGAGACCCAGTACTTC,CASRGTGKGETQYF
.,many,TRBJ2-1,TRBV7-3,TGTGCCAGCAGCTTAACCCGTTGGGGAGATGAGCAGTTCTTC,CASSLTRWGDEQFF
TRBD2,.,TRBJ2-4,TRBV5-1,TGCGCCAGCAGCTGGGGGAGGGAAGCGGGGGGGATCAGCATTCAGTACTTC,CASSWGREAGGISIQYF
TRBD1,.,TRBJ2-5,TRBV27,TGTGCCAGCAGTTTAGGACAGGTATTCGGGACCCAGTACTTC,CASSLGQVFGTQYF
TRBD2,many,TRBJ2-3,TRBV9,TGTGCCAGCAGCGAATCTAGCGGGGGGATCCCAGATACGCAGTATTTT,CASSESSGGIPDTQYF
TRBD2,.,TRBJ2-5,TRBV3-1,TGTGCCAGCACGTCGACCAGCGGGAAAGAGACCCAGTACTTC,CASTSTSGKETQYF
TRBD2,many,TRBJ2-2,TRBV11-3,TGTGCCAGCAGCGGGGGACTAGCGGACGGGGAGCTGTTTTTT,CASSGGLADGELFF
.,few,TRBJ2-3,TRBV6-1,TGTGCCAGCAGTGAAACTCCGGTCAAAACAGATACGCAGTATTTT,CASSETPVKTDTQYF